This T cell receptor (beta chain) was identified during a study of response to subunit inactivated influenza vaccine. This clonotype was found a few times. TCRdb reprocessed the RT-PCR reads with MiXCR, giving one entry per CDR3 protein. The data contain some 500,000 distinct CDR3 sequences, around 13% of them singletons. Germline-derived CDR1 and CDR2 are SGHRS and YFSETQ. V was clipped by 4 bases and J by 4 bases; unmatched bases: 5. The CDR3 length is 14 residues. This TCR derives from a man aged 50-60 years who received an inactivated influenza vaccine. Sequenced material: PBMCs from blood, taken 40 to 50 days after vaccination. This chain joins TRBV5-1 and TRBJ1-2; 9 bases line up with TRBD1. The CDR3 loop is CASSTGTGPYGYTF. In DNA form, the CDR3 reads TGCGCCAGCAGCACAGGGACAGGGCCCTATGGCTACACCTTC.